Presented here are 26 T cell receptor beta chains from one specimen sequenced in a study of blood T cell repertoires in COVID-19. Profiling relied on immunoSEQ multiplex PCR, and the TCRdb table lists in-frame clones only, not all of them. The sample has hundreds of thousands of clones, 70% to 90% seen once. The source material was PBMCs or T cells enriched from blood (not recorded which). The source is a woman aged 40 to 50 who had recovered from COVID-19.

The chain employs TRBV6-5 and TRBJ2-7, with TRBD1 as a possible D gene (6 bases). This CDR3 comprises 13 residues. V was cut by 10 bases and J by 1 base, with 14 bases left in between. Germline V gene data show CDR1 as MNHEY and CDR2 as SVGAGI. Here the CDR3 reads CATHPGQSYEQYF. CDR3 in DNA: TGTGCCACCCACCCCGGACAGTCCTACGAGCAGTACTTC.

This chain links TRBV4-3 with TRBJ1-1, with D unresolved. This CDR3 has 13 residues. Trimming removed 3 bases from V and 5 bases from J, with 10 bases in between. Per the germline V gene, CDR1 is LGHNA and CDR2 is YSLEER. The CDR3 region is CASSQERGTEAFF. The CDR3 nucleotides are TGCGCCAGCAGCCAGGAAAGAGGAACTGAAGCTTTCTTT.

V gene TRBV5-4 combines with J gene TRBJ2-5, with D possibly matching TRBD2 (6 bases). Trimming cost V 4 bases and J 1 base, with 17 bases left between them. The CDR3 totals 16 residues. The V gene's germline CDR1 is SGHNT and CDR2 YYREEE (reference sequence). The CDR3: CASSPLGSGPQETQYF. The CDR3 DNA reads TGTGCCAGCAGCCCCCTGGGTAGCGGCCCCCAAGAGACCCAGTACTTC. Complete variable domain (other parts from reference TRBV5-4 and TRBJ2-5): ETGVTQSPTHLIKTRGQQVTLRCSSQSGHNTVSWYQQALGQGPQFIFQYYREEENGRGNFPPRFSGLQFPNYSSELNVNALELDDSALYLCASSPLGSGPQETQYFGPGTRLLVL.

This clone was counted between two and nine times. V is TRBV6-5 and J is TRBJ1-2, with D unresolved. Between the trimmed V and J ends, which lost 7 bases and 10 bases, there was a span of 22 bases. Germline CDR1 is MNHEY and CDR2 is SVGAGI. The CDR3 consists of 14 residues. The CDR3 sequence: CASTPTWGGYSYTF. The CDR3 bases are TGTGCCAGCACTCCTACCTGGGGAGGGTACTCCTACACCTTC.

The rearrangement links TRBV7-9 to TRBJ1-1; 9 nucleotides line up with TRBD1. After removal of 7 bases from V and 4 bases from J, the junction contained 7 bases not matched to a gene. Germline lookup yields CDR1 SEHNR and CDR2 FQNEAQ (reference sequence). The CDR3 is 14 amino acids. CDR3 DNA sequence: TGTGCCAGCACTTCGACAGGGGGGAGCACTGAAGCTTTCTTT. Protein product: CASTSTGGSTEAFF.

CDR3 in DNA: TGCGCCAGCAGCCAAGAAACGAGCGGTTGGGGAGGAGAGACCCAGTACTTC. Its translation: CASSQETSGWGGETQYF. The rearrangement links TRBV4-3 to TRBJ2-5; tentative D call: TRBD2 (6 bases). CDR3 length equals 17 residues. In germline, CDR1 is LGHNA, CDR2 YSLEER. V lost 0 bases, J lost 4 bases, and 18 bases lay in between.

This chain joins TRBV24-1 and TRBJ2-1, with D possibly matching TRBD2 (6 bases). The CDR3 has 16 residues. The V gene lost 3 bases and the J gene lost 2 bases, with 13 bases spanning the gap. The germline gives CDR1 KGHDR, CDR2 SFDVKD. CDR3 sequence reads: CATSDPGLSAYNEQFF. The CDR3, as DNA: TGTGCCACCAGTGATCCAGGACTATCGGCCTACAATGAGCAGTTCTTC.

This chain joins TRBV19 and TRBJ2-7; 9 bases line up with TRBD1. CDR3 length equals 15 residues. Trimming cost V 5 bases and J 2 bases; bases outside gene matches: 7. CDR1 LNHDA and CDR2 SQIVND come from the germline V gene (reference sequence). CDR3 in DNA: TGTGCCAGTAGTGAAGGACAGGGGTCTCCCTACGAGCAGTACTTC. Translating it yields CASSEGQGSPYEQYF.

The chain has TRBV18 and TRBJ2-7, with 12 bases that match TRBD2. This CDR3 has 16 residues. The V gene's germline CDR1 is KGHSH and CDR2 LQKENI. The V gene end was trimmed by 3 bases and the J gene end by 5 bases; junction bases not matched to a gene: 8. The DNA for the CDR3 is TGTGCCAGCTCACCGGCTAGCGGGAGGGCCGACCACGAGCAGTACTTC. Protein: CASSPASGRADHEQYF.

The chain links TRBV11-1 to TRBJ2-1; a possible D gene is TRBD1 (8 bases). This CDR3 is built from 16 residues. Germline loops: CDR1 SGHAT, CDR2 FQDESV (reference sequence). Deletions cut 4 bases from V and 7 bases from J, with 20 bases between. CDR3 residues: CASSSRVDRGGNEQFF. CDR3 nucleotides: TGTGCCAGCAGCTCCAGGGTTGACAGGGGAGGGAATGAGCAGTTCTTC.

The rearrangement joins TRBV28 to TRBJ1-2, with D possibly being TRBD1 (5 bases). This CDR3 is 15 amino acids long. Germline CDR1 and CDR2: MDHEN and SYDVKM. Trimming removed 6 bases at V and 5 bases at J, with 19 bases between. CDR3 sequence (DNA): TGTGCCAGCAGCCTCTTTGACAGATCCCTGTATGGCTACACCTTC. Translation: CASSLFDRSLYGYTF.

This clone was recorded a few times. The V and J genes are TRBV2 and TRBJ1-3; D not resolved. The CDR3 runs 13 residues. V was trimmed by 8 bases and J by 4 bases, leaving 12 bases between them. Germline CDR1 and CDR2: SNHLY and FYNNEI. CDR3 sequence reads: CASSGPGGNTIYF. The CDR3, as DNA: TGTGCCAGCTCTGGGCCTGGAGGAAACACCATATATTTT.

This clone was seen only once. The genes are TRBV19 and TRBJ1-2; possible D gene TRBD1, 6 bases. This CDR3 has 13 residues. Trimming removed 9 bases at V and 1 base at J, with 12 bases between. Germline V CDR1 and CDR2: LNHDA, SQIVND (reference sequence). CDR3 sequence (DNA): TGTGCCAGCCAACAGGGAGTTAACTATGGCTACACCTTC. It codes for CASQQGVNYGYTF.

The rearrangement links TRBV28 to TRBJ2-3; 8 positions agree with TRBD2. V lost 5 bases and J lost 2; bases outside the gene matches: 12. This CDR3 has 17 amino acids. The V gene's germline CDR1 is MDHEN and CDR2 SYDVKM. As DNA, the CDR3 is TGTGCCAGCAGTCAACTAGTGGGCGGGGGGAACACAGATACGCAGTATTTT. This encodes CASSQLVGGGNTDTQYF.

This clone was counted a single time. The chain links TRBV19 to TRBJ2-2, with D perhaps matching TRBD1 (5 bases). This CDR3 has 13 residues. V lost 1 base to trimming and J lost 8 bases, with 8 bases between them. The germline CDR1 and CDR2 sequences are LNHDA and SQIVND (reference sequence). The CDR3 spells CASSIVGVGELFF. CDR3 nucleotide sequence: TGTGCCAGTAGTATAGTAGGGGTGGGGGAGCTGTTTTTT. The entire variable domain, with the rest obtained from reference TRBV19 and TRBJ2-2, is as follows: DGGITQSPKYLFRKEGQNVTLSCEQNLNHDAMYWYRQDPGQGLRLIYYSQIVNDFQKGDIAEGYSVSREKKESFPLTVTSAQKNPTAFYLCASSIVGVGELFFGEGSRLTVL.

The CDR3 DNA is TGTGCCAGCAGCTGGGGAGGGGGTAATGAGCAGTTCTTC. Translated: CASSWGGGNEQFF. This chain links TRBV11-3 with TRBJ2-1, with D tentatively TRBD2 (7 bases). Deletions cut 4 bases from V and 7 bases from J, with 11 bases between. This CDR3 is built from 13 residues. Looked up from germline, CDR1 is SGHNT and CDR2 is YENEEA. Complete variable domain (other parts from reference TRBV11-3 and TRBJ2-1): EAGVVQSPRYKIIEKKQPVAFWCNPISGHNTLYWYLQNLGQGPELLIRYENEEAVDDSQLPKDRFSAERLKGVDSTLKIQPAELGDSAVYLCASSWGGGNEQFFGPGTRLTVL.

This clone was counted between two and nine times. V is TRBV27 and J is TRBJ1-1; 9 nucleotides line up with TRBD1. V trimming: 6 bases; J trimming: 2 bases; junction bases outside the gene matches: 4. Germline V gene data show CDR1 as MNHEY and CDR2 as SMNVEV (reference sequence). The CDR3 contains 14 residues. CDR3 amino acids: CASSRQGGNTEAFF. The DNA for the CDR3 is TGTGCCAGCAGCCGACAGGGGGGCAACACTGAAGCTTTCTTT.

The gene calls are TRBV19 and TRBJ2-7, with D perhaps matching TRBD2 (6 bases). Germline-derived CDR1 and CDR2 are LNHDA and SQIVND (reference sequence). Trimming shortened V by 4 bases and J by 2 bases, and 21 bases separated the two germline ends. This CDR3 is built from 17 residues. The DNA of the CDR3 is TGTGCCAGTAGTACCCCGAATGGGGTAGCGGAGACCTACGAGCAGTACTTC. This sequence encodes CASSTPNGVAETYEQYF.

The chain couples TRBV7-3 to TRBJ1-5; D perhaps matches TRBD1 (5 bases). V lost 9 bases and J 6 bases, leaving 6 bases between the germline ends. Per the germline V gene, CDR1 is SGHTA and CDR2 is FQGTGA. This CDR3 has 10 amino acids. The DNA of the CDR3 is TGTGCCAGGGGGGGTCAGCCCCAGCATTTT. Translation gives CARGGQPQHF.

The V and J genes are TRBV2 and TRBJ2-1; 8 positions match TRBD2. The germline V gene encodes CDR1 SNHLY and CDR2 FYNNEI. This CDR3 contains 16 residues. With V trimmed by 6 bases and J by 6 bases, 13 bases remained unmatched. In nucleotides, the CDR3 is TGTGCCAGCAGAGTCTCTACGGGACTAGGGGTCAATGAGCAGTTCTTC. Its protein product is CASRVSTGLGVNEQFF.

This rearrangement joins TRBV27 to TRBJ2-2; D is possibly TRBD2 (6 bases). The CDR3 spans 15 residues. Trimming removed 5 bases at V and 5 bases at J, with 15 bases between. CDR1 and CDR2 from the germline V gene are MNHEY and SMNVEV (reference sequence). The CDR3 here is CASSPAGAGTGELFF. CDR3 DNA: TGTGCCAGCAGTCCGGCCGGGGCGGGAACCGGGGAGCTGTTTTTT.

The chain uses TRBV6-5 and TRBJ1-1, with no clear D. Trimming took 2 bases from V and 11 from J, leaving 9 bases between them. The length of the CDR3 is 11 residues. Germline assignment: CDR1 MNHEY and CDR2 SVGAGI. CDR3 sequence reads: CASSYPPLAFF. As DNA, the CDR3 is TGTGCCAGCAGTTACCCTCCTTTGGCTTTCTTT.

This clone was seen a single time. The V call is TRBV19, the J call TRBJ2-4; 7 nucleotides line up with TRBD1. After removal of 0 bases from V and 0 bases from J, the junction contained 8 bases not matched to a gene. Germline V gives CDR1 LNHDA, CDR2 SQIVND (reference sequence). The CDR3 consists of 18 residues. CDR3 amino acids: CASSIDLTTGEAKNIQYF. CDR3 nucleotide sequence: TGTGCCAGTAGTATAGATTTAACAACAGGGGAAGCCAAAAACATTCAGTACTTC.

This sequence joins TRBV19 and TRBJ1-6; the match to TRBD1 covers 7 bases. The germline V gene has CDR1 LNHDA and CDR2 SQIVND (reference sequence). V trimming: 5 bases; J trimming: 9 bases; junction bases outside the gene matches: 10. This CDR3 region has 15 residues. The CDR3 spells CASSSPGQPISPLHF. The DNA of the CDR3 is TGTGCCAGTAGTTCCCCGGGACAGCCAATTTCACCCCTCCACTTT.

This sequence joins TRBV27 and TRBJ2-7; 7 bases line up with TRBD1. Germline values: CDR1 MNHEY, CDR2 SMNVEV (reference sequence). The V gene end was trimmed by 5 bases and the J gene end by 1 base; junction bases not matched to a gene: 2. This CDR3 has 13 amino acids. CDR3 bases: TGTGCCAGCAGTGGGGACAGATCCTACGAGCAGTACTTC. Translated, it gives CASSGDRSYEQYF.

The chain combines TRBV9 with TRBJ2-7, with TRBD1 matching over 7 bases. This CDR3 is built from 13 residues. Germline CDR1 reads SGDLS; CDR2 reads YYNGEE. V lost 4 bases and J lost 6; bases outside the gene matches: 7. The CDR3 sequence: CASSPTGVGEQYF. The CDR3 bases are TGTGCCAGCAGCCCAACAGGGGTTGGCGAGCAGTACTTC.